The 20 T cell receptor beta chains below come from one sample, sequenced in a study of OX40 agonist ivuxolimab in advanced cancers. Method: immunoSEQ multiplex PCR; TCRdb's copy keeps in-frame clones and lacks some. The sample holds tens of thousands of clones; 85% to 90% are singletons and the top ten take 10% to 11%. The sequenced sample was CD4+ or CD8+ T cells sorted from blood, obtained in a trial of the OX40 agonist ivuxolimab. Receptors originate from an adult with an advanced solid tumor such as melanoma, head and neck, liver or kidney cancer.

A note on this clone: The same CDR3 also results from other DNA sequences found in this sample. This chain links TRBV7-9 with TRBJ1-2; no clear D. The CDR3 is 13 amino acids. V was shortened by 4 bases and J by 1 base, with 7 bases between the two germline ends. CDR1 is SEHNR, CDR2 FQNEAQ, per germline (reference sequence). The CDR3 nucleotides read TGTGCCAGCAGCTCCCGAGATAACTATGGCTACACCTTC. Translation: CASSSRDNYGYTF. The full variable domain, its missing parts supplied by reference TRBV7-9 and TRBJ1-2, is DTGVSQNPRHKITKRGQNVTFRCDPISEHNRLYWYRQTLGQGPEFLTYFQNEAQLEKSRLLSDRFSAERPKGSFSTLEIQRTEQGDSAMYLCASSSRDNYGYTFGSGTRLTVV.

The chain joins TRBV5-8 to TRBJ2-5; D gene uncertain. Per germline, CDR1 SGHTS and CDR2 YDEGEE. This CDR3 region has 14 residues. Trimming removed 0 bases from V and 5 bases from J, with 11 bases in between. CDR3: CASSLVGSLETQYF. DNA for the CDR3: TGTGCCAGCAGCTTGGTTGGTAGTTTGGAGACCCAGTACTTC.

This chain uses TRBV28 with TRBJ2-5; 8 bases are shared with TRBD2. Losses at the gene ends were 7 bases for V and 4 bases for J; bases not matched to a gene: 17. The CDR3 extends over 17 amino acids. Germline-derived CDR1 and CDR2 are MDHEN and SYDVKM. CDR3 sequence (DNA): TGTGCCAGCACCCACGGTCTCGGGAGGGCCCTCCGAGAGACCCAGTACTTC. Its translation is CASTHGLGRALRETQYF.

This clone was recorded at least ten times. The genes are TRBV27 and TRBJ1-1; TRBD1 aligns across 7 bases. The germline CDR1 and CDR2 sequences are MNHEY and SMNVEV (reference sequence). The CDR3 is made up of 13 amino acids. The J segment lost 1 base and the V segment lost 4 bases, leaving 0 bases of the junction unmatched. CDR3 nucleotide sequence: TGTGCCAGCAGTTGGGACAGGAACACTGAAGCTTTCTTT. Translated, it gives CASSWDRNTEAFF.

This chain uses TRBV13 with TRBJ2-2; D might be TRBD1 (6 bases). CDR1 is PRHDT, CDR2 FYEKMQ, per germline (reference sequence). The CDR3 covers 16 residues. V was clipped by 4 bases and J by 2 bases, with 14 bases between them. In DNA, the CDR3 is TGTGCCAGCAGCTCGTCCGGGACATTAAACACCGGGGAGCTGTTTTTT. Translating it yields CASSSSGTLNTGELFF.

The rearrangement links TRBV25-1 to TRBJ2-7; D perhaps matches TRBD2 (5 bases). Trimming took 8 bases from V and 0 from J, leaving 5 bases between them. The CDR3 spans 11 residues. Looked up from germline, CDR1 is MGHDK and CDR2 is SYGVNS. CDR3 DNA sequence: TGTGCCAGCGGACTCTCCTACGAGCAGTACTTC. Encoded protein: CASGLSYEQYF.

This clone was observed a single time. The chain joins TRBV5-1 to TRBJ2-7, with TRBD1 identical over 9 bases. Trimming cost V 3 bases and J 3 bases; bases outside gene matches: 10. Germline CDR1 is SGHRS and CDR2 is YFSETQ. The CDR3 length is 16 residues. The CDR3 sequence is CASSSGTGMGNYEQYF. Here the CDR3 DNA reads TGCGCCAGCAGCTCAGGGACAGGGATGGGAAACTACGAGCAGTACTTC. Using reference TRBV5-1 and TRBJ2-7 for the parts outside the CDR3, the full variable domain is KAGVTQTPRYLIKTRGQQVTLSCSPISGHRSVSWYQQTPGQGLQFLFEYFSETQRNKGNFPGRFSGRQFSNSRSEMNVSTLELGDSALYLCASSSGTGMGNYEQYFGPGTRLTVT.

Concerning this clone itself: A much more abundant neighbour one base away suggests this may be a read error. The chain combines TRBV9 with TRBJ1-1; no clear D. Germline lookup yields CDR1 SGDLS and CDR2 YYNGEE. Trimming left V 3 bases short and J 1 base short, with 7 bases between. The CDR3 contains 13 residues. The CDR3 bases are TGTGCCAGCAGCGAAGACGGGAACACTGAAGCTTTCTTT. Its protein is CASSEDGNTEAFF. Full variable domain (missing parts from reference TRBV9 and TRBJ1-1): DSGVTQTPKHLITATGQRVTLRCSPRSGDLSVYWYQQSLDQGLQFLIQYYNGEERAKGNILERFSAQQFPDLHSELNLSSLELGDSALYFCASSEDGNTEAFFGQGTRLTVV.

V and J are TRBV19 and TRBJ1-5; D possibly corresponds to TRBD1 (6 bases). The CDR3 totals 14 residues. Per the germline V gene, CDR1 is LNHDA and CDR2 is SQIVND (reference sequence). The germline V and J ends were trimmed by 8 bases and 7 bases, with 18 bases remaining between them. CDR3 in amino acids: CASRVRDIVQPQHF. The CDR3, as DNA: TGTGCCAGTCGGGTCCGGGACATCGTGCAGCCCCAGCATTTT.

CDR3: CASLRTDNTGELFF. Here the CDR3 DNA reads TGTGCCAGCCTCCGGACAGATAACACCGGGGAGCTGTTTTTT. This rearrangement joins TRBV6-6 to TRBJ2-2, with D possibly matching TRBD1 (6 bases). This CDR3 has 14 residues. Per germline, CDR1 MNHNY and CDR2 SVGAGI (reference sequence). Trimming cost V 8 bases and J 2 bases, with 12 bases left between them.

The V call is TRBV10-3, the J call TRBJ1-1; the D gene is possibly TRBD1 (6 bases). This CDR3 contains 15 residues. Per the germline V gene, CDR1 is ENHRY and CDR2 is SYGVKD. Trimming took off 2 bases at V and 0 bases at J, with 10 bases between the two ends. CDR3 region: CAISEGGGMNTEAFF. CDR3 DNA: TGTGCCATCAGTGAGGGGGGCGGCATGAACACTGAAGCTTTCTTT.

The sample holds one count of this clone. The chain employs TRBV19 and TRBJ1-2; D remains unclear. The ends were cut back, 6 bases at V and 4 bases at J, with 15 bases in the middle. The germline CDR1 and CDR2 sequences are LNHDA and SQIVND (reference sequence). This CDR3 has 14 residues. The CDR3, as DNA: TGTGCCAGTAGAGAAACTGGATGGAGCTATGGCTACACCTTC. This codes for CASRETGWSYGYTF.

The V call is TRBV27, the J call TRBJ2-7; D may be TRBD1 or TRBD2 (5 bases each). Germline V lookup: CDR1 MNHEY, CDR2 SMNVEV (reference sequence). The CDR3 contains 14 residues. V was clipped by 3 bases and J by 2 bases, with 11 bases between them. The CDR3 sequence is CASSFIGTPYEQYF. CDR3 DNA sequence: TGTGCCAGCAGTTTTATTGGGACGCCCTACGAGCAGTACTTC.

This clone was counted a single time. This rearrangement joins TRBV11-2 to TRBJ2-5; 11 nucleotides agree with TRBD1. CDR1 and CDR2 from the germline V gene are SGHAT and FQNNGV. V lost 5 bases to trimming and J lost 5 bases; unmatched junction nucleotides: 7. The CDR3 consists of 15 residues. CDR3 coding DNA: TGTGCCAGCAGCAAGCGGGACAGGGGGAGGGAGACCCAGTACTTC. Its protein is CASSKRDRGRETQYF.

The chain uses TRBV7-6 and TRBJ2-4; D unresolved. Trimming stripped 0 bases from V and 5 bases from J, with 5 bases between. The CDR3 loop spans 13 amino acids. Germline V gene sequence: CDR1 SGHVS, CDR2 FNYEAQ. The chain's CDR3 is CASSLAPQNIQYF. The CDR3 nucleotides read TGTGCCAGCAGCTTAGCGCCCCAAAACATTCAGTACTTC.

The gene calls are TRBV18 and TRBJ2-5; D is ambiguous. The V end was cut by 3 bases, the J end by 4 bases, with 6 bases between. The CDR3 runs to 12 residues. Germline V gives CDR1 KGHSH, CDR2 LQKENI. This chain's CDR3 is CASSPNGETQYF. The CDR3 region has the DNA TGTGCCAGCTCACCTAACGGAGAGACCCAGTACTTC.

The chain links TRBV19 to TRBJ2-3, with TRBD2 as a possible D gene (5 bases). V was pared by 9 bases and J by 6 bases, with 19 bases between. CDR1 and CDR2 from the germline V gene are LNHDA and SQIVND (reference sequence). CDR3 length: 14 amino acids. The CDR3 region is CASSPEEVPDTQYF. The DNA of the CDR3 is TGTGCCAGCAGCCCTGAGGAGGTGCCGGATACGCAGTATTTT.

The chain recombines TRBV13 with TRBJ2-7; 7 bases line up with TRBD1. The length of the CDR3 is 14 residues. CDR1 is PRHDT, CDR2 FYEKMQ, per germline (reference sequence). The ends lost 5 bases at V and 3 bases at J; junction bases unmatched: 7. The CDR3 loop is CASSGRDRNYEQYF. The DNA of the CDR3 is TGTGCCAGCAGCGGCCGGGACAGAAACTACGAGCAGTACTTC.

V usage is TRBV18 and J usage is TRBJ2-7; 7 bases are a match to TRBD1. CDR1 and CDR2 from the germline V gene are KGHSH and LQKENI. The junction had 7 bases not matched to a gene; V was cut back by 4 bases and J by 1 base. The CDR3 length is 15 residues. Here the CDR3 reads CASSQRTGLSYEQYF. CDR3 nucleotides: TGTGCCAGCTCACAGCGGACAGGCTTGTCCTACGAGCAGTACTTC. Looking up the rest from reference TRBV18 and TRBJ2-7 gives the full variable domain: NAGVMQNPRHLVRRRGQEARLRCSPMKGHSHVYWYRQLPEEGLKFMVYLQKENIIDESGMPKERFSAEFPKEGPSILRIQQVVRGDSAAYFCASSQRTGLSYEQYFGPGTRLTVT.

This chain links TRBV5-4 with TRBJ1-5, with a weak D call TRBD1 (6 bases). The CDR3 consists of 13 residues. Trimming took 2 bases from V and 6 from J, leaving 9 bases between them. CDR1 and CDR2 from the germline V gene are SGHNT and YYREEE (reference sequence). This chain's CDR3 is CASSFQGLQPQHF. CDR3 in DNA: TGTGCCAGCAGCTTTCAGGGGCTTCAGCCCCAGCATTTT.